This T cell receptor (beta chain) was observed in a study of CXCR3-negative and CXCR3-positive naive CD8 T cells. Whole-study results and caveats: The TRB CDR3s that CXCR3-positive naive cells carried were more hydrophobic than those of CXCR3-negative naive cells.

The study made its TRB cDNA libraries by 5' RACE, adding UMI labels. TCRdb reprocessed the 5' RACE reads, with one entry per CDR3 protein and no DNA. The sample totals around 160,000 distinct CDR3 sequences; its top ten clones hold 0.25% to 0.3%. As regards this clonotype: Its antigen is not known.

CDR1 SGHVS and CDR2 FNYEAQ come from the germline V gene. The CDR3 consists of 14 residues. Naive CD8+ T cells showed CD45RO-CCR7+CD27+CD95-. This clonotype originated in a human donor in good health. Some clones in this sample may be carry-over from other donors' samples. Input material: naive CXCR3+ CD8+ T cells from blood. Documented subset: CD45RO-CCR7+CD27+CD95- naive CD8+ T cells expressing CXCR3 (TNR3+). The chain uses TRBV7-6 and TRBJ2-1. The CDR3 spells CASSFRSLDNEQFF.